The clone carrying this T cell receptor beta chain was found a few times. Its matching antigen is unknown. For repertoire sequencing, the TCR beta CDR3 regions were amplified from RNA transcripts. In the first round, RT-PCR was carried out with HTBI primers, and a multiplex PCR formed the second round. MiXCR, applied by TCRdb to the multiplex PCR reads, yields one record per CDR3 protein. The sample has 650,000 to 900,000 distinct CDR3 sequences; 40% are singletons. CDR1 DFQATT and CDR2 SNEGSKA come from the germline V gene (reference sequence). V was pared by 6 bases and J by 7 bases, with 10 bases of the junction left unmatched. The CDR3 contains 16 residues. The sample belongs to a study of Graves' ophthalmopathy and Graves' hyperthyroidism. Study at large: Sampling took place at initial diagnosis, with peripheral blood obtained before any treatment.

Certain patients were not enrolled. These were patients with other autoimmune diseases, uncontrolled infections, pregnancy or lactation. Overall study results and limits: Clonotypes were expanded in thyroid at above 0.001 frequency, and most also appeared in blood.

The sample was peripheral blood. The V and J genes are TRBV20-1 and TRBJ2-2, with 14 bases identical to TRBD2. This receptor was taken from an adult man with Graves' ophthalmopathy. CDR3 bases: TGCAGTGCCCAATCGACTAGCGGGAGGGTGGACGGGGAGCTGTTTTTT. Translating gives CSAQSTSGRVDGELFF.